In its sample, the clone carrying this TCR beta chain was seen many times. What it recognizes is unknown. The data originate from a study of T-cell memory formation after mild COVID-19. General study points: Clones that contracted from day 15 to 85 had balanced CD4/CD8; later expanders were CD4+ biased.

TCRdb re-called the 5' RACE reads with MiXCR, one entry per CDR3 protein. The table records about 620,000 distinct CDR3 sequences, more than 15% of them present only once. The CDR3 has 16 amino acids. V lost 1 base, J lost 5 bases, and 16 bases lay in between. Germline V CDR1 and CDR2: KGHDR, SFDVKD. The TCR comes from an adult woman who had mild COVID-19 (a few samples of this study predate the infection). Cell type and time point are not known. The rearrangement uses TRBV24-1 and TRBJ2-5; maybe TRBD2 (6 bases). Sequencing used PBMCs or a T cell subset sorted from them (not recorded which). The CDR3 DNA reads TGTGCCACCAGTGATTTAACCCAGGGACTGGTCGAGACCCAGTACTTC. Translation gives CATSDLTQGLVETQYF.